This passage covers 27 T cell receptor beta chains from one sample sequenced in a study of STAT5B mutations in CD4+ large granular lymphocyte leukemia. TCRdb keeps only in-frame clones here, not all; method: immunoSEQ multiplex PCR. Of roughly 34,000 clones in the sample, over 60% are singletons; the top ten hold roughly 6.9%. Sequenced input: CD4+ T cells from blood buffy coats. The source of these receptors is a human donor in good health.

This chain links TRBV5-8 with TRBJ1-2; 7 bases are a match to TRBD1. Germline lookup yields CDR1 SGHTS and CDR2 YDEGEE. This CDR3 comprises 15 residues. V lost 4 bases to trimming and J lost 0 bases; unmatched junction nucleotides: 6. The CDR3 coding sequence is TGTGCCAGCAGCAGAACAGGGGCCGCTAACTATGGCTACACCTTC. It translates to CASSRTGAANYGYTF.

The chain joins TRBV29-1 to TRBJ2-7; 10 nucleotides align to TRBD1. Germline trimming cut 6 bases from V and 2 bases from J; bases unmatched to any gene: 7. The germline V gene encodes CDR1 SQVTM and CDR2 ANQGSEA. This CDR3 spans 14 amino acids. For the CDR3, the DNA is TGCAGCGTCAATAGGGACAGGGGAGCCTACGAGCAGTACTTC. Translation: CSVNRDRGAYEQYF.

This rearrangement joins TRBV18 to TRBJ1-3; 7 bases fit TRBD1. The J segment lost 0 bases and the V segment lost 3 bases, leaving 5 bases of the junction unmatched. Germline values: CDR1 KGHSH, CDR2 LQKENI. CDR3 length: 16 residues. The CDR3 DNA follows: TGTGCCAGCTCACCCCGACAGGGCCGCTCTGGAAACACCATATATTTT. It encodes CASSPRQGRSGNTIYF.

The chain employs TRBV5-6 and TRBJ2-3; no clear D. V lost 4 bases and J lost 3, with 12 bases in between. Germline V CDR1 and CDR2: SGHDT, YYEEEE. The CDR3 runs 14 residues. This CDR3 reads CASSPGGVTDTQYF. The CDR3 nucleotides read TGTGCCAGCAGCCCAGGTGGGGTAACAGATACGCAGTATTTT.

This rearrangement joins TRBV5-6 to TRBJ2-3; TRBD2 might be the D (6 bases). The V and J ends lost 2 bases and 2 bases respectively, with 9 bases between them. The CDR3 spans 14 residues. Germline values: CDR1 SGHDT, CDR2 YYEEEE. The CDR3 coding sequence is TGTGCCAGCAGCTTAGGGACTTTCACAGATACGCAGTATTTT. This sequence encodes CASSLGTFTDTQYF.

This sequence joins TRBV29-1 and TRBJ2-1, with D possibly being TRBD2 (5 bases). This CDR3 is 11 amino acids long. V lost 4 bases, J lost 8 bases, and 9 bases lay in between. Per the germline V gene, CDR1 is SQVTM and CDR2 is ANQGSEA. The chain's CDR3 is CSVGTGDEQFF. DNA of the CDR3: TGCAGCGTTGGCACCGGGGATGAGCAGTTCTTC.

The gene calls are TRBV6-5 and TRBJ1-1; no definite D call. Between the trimmed V and J ends, which lost 5 bases and 8 bases, there was a span of 9 bases. CDR1 and CDR2 (germline): MNHEY, SVGAGI. The CDR3 has 11 amino acids. The DNA for the CDR3 is TGTGCCAGCAGTCAAGGGAGAGAAGCTTTCTTT. Its protein is CASSQGREAFF.

In its sample, this clone was seen once. The gene calls are TRBV5-5 and TRBJ2-1, with 8 nucleotides matching TRBD1. The V gene's germline CDR1 is SGHKS and CDR2 YYEKEE (reference sequence). V lost 4 bases to trimming and J lost 5 bases; unmatched junction nucleotides: 5. This CDR3 has 14 amino acids. DNA of the CDR3: TGTGCCAGCAGCACCTGGACAGGGAACAATGAGCAGTTCTTC. Encoded protein: CASSTWTGNNEQFF.

This chain joins TRBV18 and TRBJ2-5, with a tentative D call TRBD2 (5 bases). The CDR3 is made up of 14 amino acids. V lost 6 bases to trimming and J lost 4 bases, with 15 bases between them. From germline, CDR1 is KGHSH and CDR2 LQKENI. CDR3 coding DNA: TGTGCCAGCTCCCCGGGGATACTTCGAGAGACCCAGTACTTC. Its translation is CASSPGILRETQYF.

This chain joins TRBV5-4 and TRBJ2-1; 14 bases are a match to TRBD2. V dropped 3 bases and J dropped 5; count of bases not matched to a gene: 4. The CDR3 covers 16 residues. CDR1 is SGHNT, CDR2 YYREEE, per germline (reference sequence). The CDR3: CASSSGTSGGNNEQFF. The CDR3 region has the DNA TGTGCCAGCAGCTCCGGGACTAGCGGGGGTAACAATGAGCAGTTCTTC.

The CDR3 coding sequence is TGCGCCAGCAGCTTAGGGACAGTGAAAAGCACAGATACGCAGTATTTT. As protein: CASSLGTVKSTDTQYF. The V gene is TRBV5-1, the J gene TRBJ2-3; 7 bases match TRBD1. J lost 0 bases, V lost 2 bases, and 6 bases had no gene match. This CDR3 has 16 amino acids. Per the germline V gene, CDR1 is SGHRS and CDR2 is YFSETQ. The complete variable domain, with remaining parts taken from reference TRBV5-1 and TRBJ2-3, reads KAGVTQTPRYLIKTRGQQVTLSCSPISGHRSVSWYQQTPGQGLQFLFEYFSETQRNKGNFPGRFSGRQFSNSRSEMNVSTLELGDSALYLCASSLGTVKSTDTQYFGPGTRLTVL.

Worth noting for this clone: The junction does not match germline at one end; this may be a read error. J is TRBJ1-2 and V is TRBV5-4; maybe TRBD1 (6 bases). Germline CDR1 and CDR2: SGHNT and YYREEE (reference sequence). This CDR3 is built from 13 residues. CDR3 region: CASTLDSRYGYTF. The CDR3 DNA follows: TGTGCCAGCACCTTGGACAGTAGATATGGCTACACCTTC.

DNA for the CDR3: TGCGCCAGCAGCGGGAGGACCACCGGGGAGCTGTTTTTT. It encodes CASSGRTTGELFF. This chain uses TRBV10-1 with TRBJ2-2, with 7 positions matching TRBD2. V dropped 6 bases and J dropped 4; count of bases not matched to a gene: 2. The CDR3 spans 13 residues. Germline CDR1 and CDR2: WNHNN and SYGVQD (reference sequence).

This sequence joins TRBV5-1 and TRBJ2-7; 12 bases are a match to TRBD2. Germline CDR1 is SGHRS and CDR2 is YFSETQ. After removal of 5 bases from V and 3 bases from J, the junction contained 3 bases not matched to a gene. This CDR3 spans 14 amino acids. The CDR3 DNA is TGCGCCAGCAGAGCGACTAGCGGGGGCTACGAGCAGTACTTC. The encoded protein is CASRATSGGYEQYF.

The genes are TRBV5-1 and TRBJ2-2, with D perhaps being TRBD1 or TRBD2 (5 bases each). Between the trimmed V and J ends, which lost 4 bases and 7 bases, there was a span of 11 bases. Germline lookup yields CDR1 SGHRS and CDR2 YFSETQ. The CDR3 has 13 residues. CDR3 in amino acids: CASSGGSGGELFF. The CDR3 nucleotides read TGCGCCAGCAGCGGGGGATCTGGCGGGGAGCTGTTTTTT.

The rearrangement links TRBV4-1 to TRBJ2-3, with D perhaps matching TRBD1 or TRBD2 (5 bases each). V lost 8 bases to trimming and J lost 5 bases, with 17 bases between them. In germline, CDR1 is MGHRA, CDR2 YSYEKL. The CDR3 spans 14 residues. CDR3 in amino acids: CASSGTPGGDTQYF. DNA for the CDR3: TGCGCCAGCTCCGGGACCCCTGGTGGAGATACGCAGTATTTT.

The chain couples TRBV2 to TRBJ2-3; 8 nucleotides align to TRBD2. CDR1 and CDR2 from the germline V gene are SNHLY and FYNNEI. The CDR3 spans 15 residues. Trimming at V came to 6 bases and at J to 0 bases, leaving 5 bases not matched to a gene. The CDR3 region has the DNA TGTGCCAGCAGAAGACTAGCGATGAGCACAGATACGCAGTATTTT. Translated: CASRRLAMSTDTQYF.

V is TRBV6-1 and J is TRBJ1-4; D is perhaps TRBD1 (6 bases). The CDR3 consists of 14 residues. Trimming pared 6 bases from V and 4 bases from J, leaving 12 bases between. Germline loops: CDR1 MNHNS, CDR2 SASEGT. The CDR3 protein is CASRPGQSNEKLFF. CDR3 DNA sequence: TGTGCCAGCAGACCAGGACAGAGTAATGAAAAACTGTTTTTT.

The CDR3 spells CASSSQANYGYTF. The CDR3 region has the DNA TGTGCCAGCAGTAGCCAGGCTAACTATGGCTACACCTTC. The chain links TRBV7-9 to TRBJ1-2; D not certain. V lost 6 bases, J lost 0 bases, and 8 bases lay in between. Germline lookup yields CDR1 SEHNR and CDR2 FQNEAQ (reference sequence). The CDR3 spans 13 residues.

V is TRBV18 and J is TRBJ2-3, with TRBD2 identical over 7 bases. The CDR3 sequence is 15 residues long. Trimming cost V 5 bases and J 1 base; bases outside gene matches: 6. Per germline, CDR1 KGHSH and CDR2 LQKENI. The CDR3 protein is CASSLGSGGTDTQYF. The CDR3 region has the DNA TGTGCCAGCTCATTGGGCAGCGGGGGCACAGATACGCAGTATTTT. Full variable domain (missing parts from reference TRBV18 and TRBJ2-3): NAGVMQNPRHLVRRRGQEARLRCSPMKGHSHVYWYRQLPEEGLKFMVYLQKENIIDESGMPKERFSAEFPKEGPSILRIQQVVRGDSAAYFCASSLGSGGTDTQYFGPGTRLTVL.

The chain recombines TRBV5-6 with TRBJ2-5, with 12 bases matching TRBD1. CDR3 size: 16 residues. Germline trimming cut 4 bases from V and 5 bases from J; bases unmatched to any gene: 9. Germline-derived CDR1 and CDR2 are SGHDT and YYEEEE. The CDR3 DNA sequence: TGTGCCAGCAGCATCCGGGACAGGGGGCATAGTGAGACCCAGTACTTC. Translating gives CASSIRDRGHSETQYF.

The rearrangement links TRBV6-1 to TRBJ1-2; 9 bases map to TRBD1. Germline lookup yields CDR1 MNHNS and CDR2 SASEGT. The CDR3 sequence is 14 residues long. The V gene end was trimmed by 7 bases and the J gene end by 7 bases; junction bases not matched to a gene: 10. The CDR3 sequence is CASISTGGQPGYTF. CDR3 bases: TGTGCCAGCATATCCACAGGGGGCCAGCCTGGCTACACCTTC.

Of note for this clone: This likely comes from a read error, as the CDR3 has no conserved phenylalanine or tryptophan at its end. It is unclear where the CDR3 begins or ends on the DNA, so no DNA is shown, and the CDR3 is as TCRdb lists it. The J gene is TRBJ1-2, the V gene TRBV10-3. Both ends counted, the CDR3 spans 8 residues. Per germline, CDR1 ENHRY and CDR2 SYGVKD. The chain's CDR3 is CAINPFRE.

The chain employs TRBV2 and TRBJ2-2, with TRBD1 matching 7 bases. The germline CDR1 and CDR2 sequences are SNHLY and FYNNEI. CDR3 length equals 13 residues. Trimming at V came to 6 bases and at J to 4 bases, leaving 2 bases not matched to a gene. The chain's CDR3 is CASRGQFTGELFF. In DNA, the CDR3 is TGTGCCAGCAGGGGACAGTTCACCGGGGAGCTGTTTTTT.

V usage is TRBV5-1 and J usage is TRBJ2-3, with D tentatively TRBD2 (5 bases). V dropped 2 bases and J dropped 3 bases, with 10 bases sitting between them. This CDR3 contains 14 residues. Per germline, CDR1 SGHRS and CDR2 YFSETQ. CDR3 bases: TGCGCCAGCAGCTTAGGTACGGGGACAGATACGCAGTATTTT. Its translation: CASSLGTGTDTQYF.

V is TRBV5-1 and J is TRBJ2-3; D gene ambiguous. The CDR3 sequence is 13 residues long. Per germline, CDR1 SGHRS and CDR2 YFSETQ. V was pared by 2 bases and J by 0 bases, with 4 bases between. The CDR3 nucleotides are TGCGCCAGCAGCTTCGGAAGCACAGATACGCAGTATTTT. Amino acids: CASSFGSTDTQYF.

The chain recombines TRBV5-1 with TRBJ1-2, with TRBD1 as a possible D gene (5 bases). The CDR3 totals 14 residues. Per germline, CDR1 SGHRS and CDR2 YFSETQ. Between the trimmed V and J ends, which lost 0 bases and 0 bases, there was a span of 6 bases. Written as DNA, the CDR3 is TGCGCCAGCAGCTTGGAGACAGCTAACTATGGCTACACCTTC. This codes for CASSLETANYGYTF.